This section outlines one T cell receptor beta chain sequence together with its context. Its specificity is not known. No fewer than 6 micrograms of total RNA were isolated from every sample. The record originates from a study of blood T cells in healthy people across ages. Study findings and constraints: Percentage of naive T cells showed a strong correlation with TCR beta diversity.

CDR3 length: 14 amino acids. V was pared by 4 bases and J by 7 bases, with 8 bases of the junction left unmatched. Germline V CDR1 and CDR2: MNHNY, SVGAGI (reference sequence). Sample-barcoded 5' priming and a J-beta primer mix drove a second PCR of about 6 to 12 cycles. Each CDR3 protein is one row after TCRdb ran MiXCR on the 5' RACE reads. The table records about 640,000 distinct CDR3 sequences, under 70% of them present only once. This chain uses TRBV6-6 with TRBJ1-1; TRBD1 agrees at 8 bases. This TCR came from a man in his 60s in good health. Sequencing used blood. The CDR3 DNA sequence: TGTGCCAGCAGTTCCTACGACAGGGGATTTGAAGCTTTCTTT. Protein sequence: CASSSYDRGFEAFF.